The TCR beta chain described here comes from a study of blood T cells in healthy people across ages. Study-level points and caveats: While age rose, TCR beta diversity per million T cells dropped in a roughly linear way. Naive T cell percentage showed a strong correlation with TCR beta diversity.

With a J-beta primer mix and a sample-barcoded 5' primer, a second PCR ran roughly 6 to 11 cycles. Each cDNA molecule was tagged by a template-switch adaptor with 12 random nucleotides. Per-sample output comprised a minimum of 2.5 million paired-end reads containing CDR3. MiXCR, run by TCRdb on the 5' RACE reads, gives a single entry per CDR3 protein. The table lists more than 800,000 distinct CDR3 sequences, less than 50% of them singletons. The CDR3 sequence is 15 residues long. CDR1 is MNHEY, CDR2 SMNVEV, per germline (reference sequence). The germline V and J ends were trimmed by 6 bases and 11 bases, with 25 bases remaining between them. This clonotype has just a few counts. What it recognizes is unknown.

Sequences were obtained from blood. The TCR originated in a woman aged 55-70 years in good health. This chain uses TRBV27 with TRBJ2-5; D is unresolved. CDR3 in DNA: TGTGCCAGCAGCCCTCTTTTTACACCCAGGAAGGAGCAGTACTTC. Its translation is CASSPLFTPRKEQYF.